Below, 26 T cell receptor beta chains from the same sample are listed, as sequenced in a study of blood T cells in healthy people across ages. Next came a second PCR, run for about 6 to 12 cycles, which used a sample-barcoded 5' primer along with a J-beta primer mix. TCRdb passed the 5' RACE reads through MiXCR, listing each CDR3 protein once. The sample shows about 1,400,000 distinct CDR3 sequences, approximately 60% of them seen only once. Sequencing was carried out using blood. The origin of the receptors is a man between 18 and 35 years old in good health.

This clonotype was recorded only once. This chain joins TRBV29-1 and TRBJ1-1; 7 nucleotides line up with TRBD1. The germline CDR1 and CDR2 sequences are SQVTM and ANQGSEA. The CDR3 runs 14 residues. V gave up 4 bases and J gave up 4 bases; unmatched junction bases: 9. CDR3 loop: CSVARTGKSTEAFF. DNA for the CDR3: TGCAGCGTTGCCCGGACAGGTAAAAGCACTGAAGCTTTCTTT.

This clonotype has only one observation. The V gene is TRBV2, the J gene TRBJ1-1; D is ambiguous. From germline, CDR1 is SNHLY and CDR2 FYNNEI. The CDR3 is 13 residues long. V was clipped by 7 bases and J by 4 bases, with 13 bases between them. In DNA form, the CDR3 reads TGTGCCAGCACCCCGGCGACAACCACTGAAGCTTTCTTT. Its protein is CASTPATTTEAFF.

V usage is TRBV4-1 and J usage is TRBJ2-3, with D perhaps being TRBD1 or TRBD2 (7 bases each). The CDR3 contains 15 residues. Trimming shortened V by 4 bases and J by 4 bases, and 15 bases separated the two germline ends. The germline gives CDR1 MGHRA, CDR2 YSYEKL. The CDR3 DNA follows: TGCGCCAGCAGCCCACGGGACAGCGGGGCAGATACGCAGTATTTT. It specifies CASSPRDSGADTQYF.

The V and J genes are TRBV12-3 or TRBV12-4 and TRBJ2-7; D remains ambiguous. V was shortened by 6 bases and J by 3 bases, with 18 bases between the two germline ends. The CDR3 extends over 15 amino acids. As DNA, the CDR3 is TGTGCCAGCAGCTCCTCGCTCCAAAAATTCTACGAGCAGTACTTC. It translates to CASSSSLQKFYEQYF.

The gene calls are TRBV6-5 and TRBJ2-3; D is undetermined. Per germline, CDR1 MNHEY and CDR2 SVGAGI. CDR3 length equals 13 residues. V dropped 7 bases and J dropped 1 base, with 9 bases sitting between them. The CDR3 region is CASNRKGTDTQYF. Written as DNA, the CDR3 is TGTGCCAGCAATCGGAAGGGCACAGATACGCAGTATTTT.

The V call is TRBV20-1, the J call TRBJ2-3; TRBD2 matches 12 bases. Trimming removed 5 bases from V and 4 bases from J; junction bases left unmatched: 4. The CDR3 covers 14 residues. Germline loops: CDR1 DFQATT, CDR2 SNEGSKA (reference sequence). CDR3 sequence: CSALTSGGADTQYF. The CDR3 region has the DNA TGCAGTGCTCTGACTAGCGGGGGCGCAGATACGCAGTATTTT.

The rearrangement uses TRBV27 and TRBJ2-5; D unclear. V lost 5 bases to trimming and J lost 0 bases, with 10 bases between them. The CDR3 sequence is 14 residues long. Germline assignment: CDR1 MNHEY and CDR2 SMNVEV (reference sequence). The DNA for the CDR3 is TGTGCCAGCAGTCCCAGAACGAACCAAGAGACCCAGTACTTC. Protein product: CASSPRTNQETQYF.

This clonotype was detected once. The chain employs TRBV20-1 and TRBJ2-1, with 8 nucleotides matching TRBD2. CDR1 is DFQATT, CDR2 SNEGSKA, per germline (reference sequence). J gave up 4 bases and V 0 bases, and 8 bases lay outside the gene matches. This CDR3 has 16 residues. The CDR3 DNA is TGCAGTGCTAGAGATCCGACGGGGGGGCCGTACAATGAGCAGTTCTTC. Its protein product is CSARDPTGGPYNEQFF.

The chain is built from TRBV7-9 and TRBJ2-7; 7 bases map to TRBD1. Trimming removed 3 bases from V and 4 bases from J; junction bases left unmatched: 3. The germline gives CDR1 SEHNR, CDR2 FQNEAQ (reference sequence). The CDR3 contains 13 residues. Here the CDR3 DNA reads TGTGCCAGCAGCTTTGACAGGGAGTACGAGCAGTACTTC. Protein sequence: CASSFDREYEQYF.

The gene calls are TRBV29-1 and TRBJ2-7; TRBD1 might be the D (5 bases). Gene TRBJ2-5 matches the end of the DNA better, so the J call may be wrong. Germline values: CDR1 SQVTM, CDR2 ANQGSEA. The CDR3 is made up of 12 amino acids. CDR3 DNA sequence: TGCAGCGGGGGCCGGCGACTGGAGACCCAGTACTTC. Its translation is CSGGRRLETQYF.

Details on this clonotype: At one end the junction does not follow the germline gene, possibly because of a read error. The gene calls are TRBV6-5 and TRBJ2-7; D may be TRBD1 (6 bases). Germline V CDR1 and CDR2: MNHEY, SVGAGI. This CDR3 has 16 residues. In nucleotides, the CDR3 is TGTGCCAGCAGTTCTCAATCAGGGGAATGGTCCTACGAGCAGTATTTC. Protein: CASSSQSGEWSYEQYF.

J is TRBJ1-1 and V is TRBV5-1; D is undetermined. The CDR3 length is 15 residues. The germline V gene encodes CDR1 SGHRS and CDR2 YFSETQ. The ends were cut back, 3 bases at V and 1 base at J, with 13 bases in the middle. The CDR3 DNA reads TGCGCCAGCAGCTCCGAGGAGTCAGGGAACACTGAAGCTTTCTTT. Translating it yields CASSSEESGNTEAFF.

V is TRBV5-1 and J is TRBJ2-7, with TRBD2 identical over 7 bases. The germline gives CDR1 SGHRS, CDR2 YFSETQ. The CDR3 runs to 14 residues. The V segment lost 2 bases and the J segment 5 bases; nucleotides outside the gene matches: 7. The CDR3 DNA reads TGCGCCAGCAGCTTAGGCTATCGGGAGGACGAGCAGTACTTC. Translating it yields CASSLGYREDEQYF.

This clonotype came up a few times. The chain uses TRBV12-3 or TRBV12-4 and TRBJ1-2, with D maybe TRBD1 (5 bases). Trimming stripped 6 bases from V and 4 bases from J, with 15 bases between. The CDR3 loop spans 14 amino acids. CDR3 in DNA: TGTGCCAGCAGAGGGACCCATCCGATCTATGGCTACACCTTC. This translates into CASRGTHPIYGYTF.

This chain uses TRBV7-8 with TRBJ2-3; 9 nucleotides match TRBD2. This CDR3 has 17 residues. The germline CDR1 and CDR2 sequences are SGHVS and FQNEAQ. With 2 bases clipped from V and 2 bases from J, the junction kept 8 bases outside the gene matches. CDR3 region: CASSLKIAGGITDTQYF. CDR3 nucleotides: TGTGCCAGCAGCTTAAAAATCGCGGGGGGGATCACAGATACGCAGTATTTT.

The count of this clonotype is one. The gene calls are TRBV4-2 and TRBJ2-7; D gene uncertain. CDR1 and CDR2 from the germline V gene are LGHNA and YNFKEQ. The V and J ends lost 3 bases and 1 base respectively, with 10 bases between them. This CDR3 is built from 14 residues. Here the CDR3 reads CASSHRVGSYEQYF. DNA of the CDR3: TGTGCCAGCAGCCATCGTGTGGGGTCCTACGAGCAGTACTTC.

The V gene is TRBV5-1, the J gene TRBJ2-6; D is undetermined. This CDR3 is built from 19 residues. The V gene's germline CDR1 is SGHRS and CDR2 YFSETQ. V lost 0 bases, J lost 0 bases, and 16 bases lay in between. CDR3 DNA: TGCGCCAGCAGCTTGGTCCCCGCTACCACCTCCTCTGGGGCCAACGTCCTGACTTTC. This translates into CASSLVPATTSSGANVLTF.

The rearrangement links TRBV14 to TRBJ2-7; TRBD2 matches 8 bases. The CDR3 is 16 residues long. Germline V CDR1 and CDR2: SGHDN, FVKESK. V gave up 0 bases and J gave up 3 bases; unmatched junction bases: 7. The CDR3 sequence: CASSQDPGLVNYEQYF. The CDR3 bases are TGTGCCAGCAGCCAAGACCCGGGACTAGTTAACTACGAGCAGTACTTC.

The chain has TRBV4-1 and TRBJ1-4; TRBD1 matches 9 bases. The CDR3 totals 18 residues. Germline V gene lookup returns CDR1 MGHRA and CDR2 YSYEKL. V trimming: 4 bases; J trimming: 0 bases; junction bases outside the gene matches: 9. The DNA of the CDR3 is TGCGCCAGCAGCCGGGGACAGGGAGGGGGTGCAACTAATGAAAAACTGTTTTTT. Translating gives CASSRGQGGGATNEKLFF.

This sequence joins TRBV2 and TRBJ2-5, with no clear D. V gave up 6 bases and J gave up 5 bases, with 7 bases separating them. There are 11 residues in the CDR3. Germline V lookup: CDR1 SNHLY, CDR2 FYNNEI. The CDR3 loop reads CASRRSETQYF. CDR3 bases: TGTGCCAGCAGGCGGTCGGAGACCCAGTACTTC.

This clonotype was counted only a few times. The V gene is TRBV27, the J gene TRBJ2-7; TRBD2 aligns across 9 bases. Per the germline V gene, CDR1 is MNHEY and CDR2 is SMNVEV (reference sequence). This CDR3 contains 15 residues. Losses at the gene ends were 1 base for V and 6 bases for J; bases not matched to a gene: 7. The CDR3 here is CASSLLGGRAFEQYF. The CDR3 DNA is TGTGCCAGCAGTTTATTGGGCGGGAGGGCCTTCGAGCAGTACTTC.

This rearrangement joins TRBV5-1 to TRBJ2-3; TRBD2 agrees at 10 bases. This CDR3 has 16 amino acids. Per the germline V gene, CDR1 is SGHRS and CDR2 is YFSETQ. The V segment lost 0 bases and the J segment 1 base; nucleotides outside the gene matches: 2. The chain's CDR3 is CASSLAGLAGTDTQYF. Here the CDR3 DNA reads TGCGCCAGCAGCTTGGCCGGACTAGCGGGCACAGATACGCAGTATTTT.

The chain couples TRBV12-3 or TRBV12-4 to TRBJ2-2; 7 bases map to TRBD1. The CDR3 runs to 14 residues. Trimming took 6 bases from V and 4 from J; bases not matched to a gene: 5. The CDR3 loop reads CASSQTGATGELFF. CDR3 DNA sequence: TGTGCCAGCAGCCAAACAGGGGCCACCGGGGAGCTGTTTTTT.

Worth noting for this clonotype: This may come from a read error, since a much larger clone is one base off. This chain uses TRBV25-1 with TRBJ2-1; D is uncertain. The J call may be mistaken, given a closer DNA end match to TRBJ2-7. CDR3 length: 14 amino acids. Germline CDR1 and CDR2: MGHDK and SYGVNS. The CDR3 sequence: CASSEERTYNEQYF. The CDR3 region has the DNA TGTGCCAGCAGTGAAGAGAGAACCTACAATGAGCAGTACTTC.

The chain is built from TRBV4-2 and TRBJ2-3; 8 bases fit TRBD2. V gave up 2 bases and J gave up 4 bases; unmatched junction bases: 2. The CDR3 runs 14 residues. Germline assignment: CDR1 LGHNA and CDR2 YNFKEQ. The CDR3 bases are TGTGCCAGCAGCCAACGGGAGGGGCCAGATACGCAGTATTTT. Translated: CASSQREGPDTQYF.

Many counts were recorded for this clonotype. The J gene is TRBJ2-1, the V gene TRBV29-1, with D possibly TRBD2 on 6 matching bases. V was cut by 4 bases and J by 2 bases, with 15 bases left in between. This CDR3 contains 15 residues. CDR1 is SQVTM, CDR2 ANQGSEA, per germline. The CDR3 DNA sequence: TGCAGCGTTGTTTGGGACTCTGGCCCCTACAATGAGCAGTTCTTC. Residues: CSVVWDSGPYNEQFF.